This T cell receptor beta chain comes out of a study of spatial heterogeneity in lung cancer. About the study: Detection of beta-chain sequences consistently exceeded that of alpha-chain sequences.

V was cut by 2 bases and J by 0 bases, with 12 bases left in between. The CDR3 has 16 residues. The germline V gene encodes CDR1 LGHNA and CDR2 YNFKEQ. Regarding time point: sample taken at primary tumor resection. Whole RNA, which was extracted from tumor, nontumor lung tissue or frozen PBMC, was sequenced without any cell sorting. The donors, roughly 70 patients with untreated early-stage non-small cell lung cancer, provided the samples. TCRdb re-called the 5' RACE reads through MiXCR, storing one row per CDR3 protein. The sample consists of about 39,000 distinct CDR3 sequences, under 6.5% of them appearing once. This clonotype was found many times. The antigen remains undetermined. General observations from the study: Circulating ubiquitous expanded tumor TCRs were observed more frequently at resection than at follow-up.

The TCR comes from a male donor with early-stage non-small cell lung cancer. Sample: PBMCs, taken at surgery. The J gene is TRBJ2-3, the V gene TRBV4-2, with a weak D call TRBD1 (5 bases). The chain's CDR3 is CASSQLGLFSTDTQYF. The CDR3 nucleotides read TGTGCCAGCAGCCAATTGGGGCTATTTAGCACAGATACGCAGTATTTT.